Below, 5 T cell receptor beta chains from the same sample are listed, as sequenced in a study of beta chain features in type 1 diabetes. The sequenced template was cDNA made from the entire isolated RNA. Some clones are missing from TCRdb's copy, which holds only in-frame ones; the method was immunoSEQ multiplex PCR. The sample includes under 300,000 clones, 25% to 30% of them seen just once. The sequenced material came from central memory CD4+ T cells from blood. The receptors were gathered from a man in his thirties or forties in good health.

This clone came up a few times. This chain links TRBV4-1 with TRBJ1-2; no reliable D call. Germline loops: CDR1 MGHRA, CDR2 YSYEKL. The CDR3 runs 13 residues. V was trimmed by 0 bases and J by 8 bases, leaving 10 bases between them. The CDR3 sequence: CASSQDVGKGYTF. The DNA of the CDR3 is TGCGCCAGCAGCCAAGATGTCGGGAAGGGCTACACCTTC.

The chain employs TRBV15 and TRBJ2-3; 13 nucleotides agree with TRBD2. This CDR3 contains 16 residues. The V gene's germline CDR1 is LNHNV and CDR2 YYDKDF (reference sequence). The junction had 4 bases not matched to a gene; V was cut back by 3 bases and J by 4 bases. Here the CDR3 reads CATSSRLAGGSDTQYF. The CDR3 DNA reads TGTGCCACCAGCAGTAGACTAGCGGGGGGATCAGATACGCAGTATTTT.

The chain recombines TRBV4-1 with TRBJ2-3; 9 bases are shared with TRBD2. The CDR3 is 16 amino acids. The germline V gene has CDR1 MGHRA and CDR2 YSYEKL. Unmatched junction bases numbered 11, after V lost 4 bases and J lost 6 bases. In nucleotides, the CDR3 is TGCGCCAGCAGCCTGCAGGCTAGCGGGAAAGGGGATACGCAGTATTTT. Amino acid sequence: CASSLQASGKGDTQYF.

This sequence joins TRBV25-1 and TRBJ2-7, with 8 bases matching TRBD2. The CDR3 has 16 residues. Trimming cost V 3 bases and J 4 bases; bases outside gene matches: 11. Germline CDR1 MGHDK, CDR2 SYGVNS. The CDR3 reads CASSDEERGNLYEQYF. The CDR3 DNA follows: TGTGCCAGCAGTGATGAGGAGCGGGGGAATTTGTACGAGCAGTACTTC.

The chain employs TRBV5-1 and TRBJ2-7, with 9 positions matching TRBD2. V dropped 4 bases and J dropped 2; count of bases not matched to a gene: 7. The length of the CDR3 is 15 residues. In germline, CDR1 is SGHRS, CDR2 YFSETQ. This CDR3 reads CASSLPLAGTYEQYF. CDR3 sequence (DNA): TGCGCCAGCAGCCTGCCACTAGCGGGCACCTACGAGCAGTACTTC.